This T cell receptor (beta chain) comes out of a study of blood T cell repertoires in COVID-19. Study-wide context: Samples came from the United States, Italy and Spain, spanning acute and convalescent COVID-19. The analysed material was cDNA or gDNA that came from T cells, B-cell-depleted T cells, or PBMCs.

Recruited during active infection, patients (from Seattle) were subsequently followed longitudinally. Germline-derived CDR1 and CDR2 are SGHKS and YYEKEE (reference sequence). The CDR3 runs 15 residues. V was cut by 4 bases and J by 5 bases, with 18 bases left in between. Authors' processing steps: Estimation of nucleated cell counts was performed using reference gene primer amplification. Produced via immunoSEQ multiplex PCR; TCRdb's table is partial and in-frame only. Clone size and V and J calls were adopted from that table, with D and trimming inferred from the DNA. The sample has 200,000 to 250,000 clones; 85% to 90% are singletons.

Input material: peripheral blood. This TCR was sampled from a woman aged 45 to 65 with COVID-19, enrolled during active disease. V usage is TRBV5-5 and J usage is TRBJ2-5; possibly TRBD1 for D (5 bases). The CDR3 spells CASSPPARGWETQYF. The CDR3, as DNA: TGTGCCAGCAGCCCGCCGGCTAGGGGCTGGGAGACCCAGTACTTC.